Here is one TCR beta chain with its context. Every single participant having HIV got treatment inside the United States. The sample comes from a study of long-term antiretroviral therapy in people with HIV. Survey-level resolution applied to immunoSEQ assay v3.0. Using immunoSEQ multiplex PCR, the repertoire was profiled, and TCRdb retains in-frame clones only, with some absent. The sample has tens of thousands of clones, 85% to 95% seen once. V was trimmed by 2 bases and J by 2 bases, leaving 15 bases between them. The germline gives CDR1 SGHVS, CDR2 FQNEAQ. The CDR3 spans 16 residues. The source was unsorted PBMCs, collected 7.6 years after starting antiretroviral therapy. This chain joins TRBV7-8 and TRBJ1-1; no reliable D call. The TCR comes from a woman aged 40 to 55 with HIV. CDR3 protein: CASSLRHDWANTEAFF. CDR3 DNA sequence: TGTGCCAGCAGCTTACGACACGACTGGGCTAACACTGAAGCTTTCTTT.